This TCR beta chain was identified in a study of control samples from healthy donors and cancer patients. Sequencing used immunoSEQ multiplex PCR; TCRdb keeps in-frame clones, though not all of them. This table holds about 89,000 clones, about 89% found once. This CDR3 is 14 amino acids long. The V and J ends lost 0 bases and 5 bases respectively, with 9 bases between them. Germline lookup yields CDR1 SNHLY and CDR2 FYNNEI. The TCR comes from a man under 40 in good health. This chain links TRBV2 with TRBJ2-3; D possibly corresponds to TRBD2 (5 bases). Sequenced input: blood. The CDR3 region is CASSEASREDTQYF. The CDR3 DNA reads as TGTGCCAGCAGTGAAGCTAGCCGGGAAGATACGCAGTATTTT.